Listed below are T cell receptor beta chains from one sample, sequenced in a study of shared clonotypes between healthy human individuals. Here immunoSEQ multiplex PCR was the method, and the copy in TCRdb shows in-frame clones only, minus some. The sample lists about 2 million clones, approximately 95% seen once, with 1% to 1.5% in the top ten. Sequenced sample: naive CD8+ T cells sorted from blood. The receptors derive from a man aged 18 to 35 in good health. Both conserved end residues are part of each CDR3. A D gene is named only where the DNA matches it firmly. Size is stated for part of the rows, as once, few or many counts, or as a class when the clone is expanded.

CDR3nt	CDR3aa	v_gene	j_gene	d_gene	abundance
TGTGCCAGCCGACCTGGAGTTCCCTACGAGCAGTACTTC	CASRPGVPYEQYF	TRBV7-2	TRBJ2-7	NA	NA
TGCGCCAGCAGTATACTTTCCGGCTCTGGAAACACCATATATTTT	CASSILSGSGNTIYF	TRBV4-1	TRBJ1-3	NA	NA
TGCGCCAGCAGCTTAGAGACAGTTTCCTACGAGCAGTACTTC	CASSLETVSYEQYF	TRBV5-1	TRBJ2-7	NA	NA
TGTGCCAGCAGCTTACAGCTAGCGGGAGGCCCCCCCCAAGAGACCCAGTACTTC	CASSLQLAGGPPQETQYF	TRBV7-8	TRBJ2-5	TRBD2	NA
TGTGCCAGCACCCCAAATTGGAGCAATCAGCCCCAGCATTTT	CASTPNWSNQPQHF	TRBV6-6	TRBJ1-5	NA	NA
TGTGCCAGCAGTCCTGGGACTAGCGGGGGTAATGAGCAGTTCTTC	CASSPGTSGGNEQFF	TRBV27	TRBJ2-1	TRBD2	NA
TGTGCCAGCAGTGCGGTGGCCGGGTCGGAATTAGATACGCAGTATTTT	CASSAVAGSELDTQYF	TRBV6-4	TRBJ2-3	NA	NA
TGTGCCAGCAGTTCGGGACAGGGGTCCTACGAGCAGTACTTC	CASSSGQGSYEQYF	TRBV5-4	TRBJ2-7	TRBD1	NA
TGTGCCAGTACAGAGTCGGGGAACCAGCCCCAGCATTTT	CASTESGNQPQHF	TRBV19	TRBJ1-5	NA	NA
TGTGCCACTTACGGGTACGGAAACACCATATATTTT	CATYGYGNTIYF	TRBV18	TRBJ1-3	NA	NA
TGTGCCAGCAGCGGGGAGCGGGAGGTCTCAGATACGCAGTATTTT	CASSGEREVSDTQYF	TRBV5-6	TRBJ2-3	TRBD2	NA
TGTGCCAGCAGCGATACAGAAAGGAACACTGAAGCTTTCTTT	CASSDTERNTEAFF	TRBV5-4	TRBJ1-1	NA	NA
TGCAGCGTTGTTGGGAACACTGAAGCTTTCTTT	CSVVGNTEAFF	TRBV29-1	TRBJ1-1	NA	few
TGTGCCAGCAGCGATTATATAGGACAGGGTGGCACAGATACGCAGTATTTT	CASSDYIGQGGTDTQYF	TRBV11-3	TRBJ2-3	TRBD1	NA
TGTGCCATCAGGGGAGCGGGGGGGCGATACGAGCAGTACTTC	CAIRGAGGRYEQYF	TRBV10-3	TRBJ2-7	TRBD2	NA
TGTGCCAGCAGCGACGGGACAGGGGGTTACGAGCAGTACTTC	CASSDGTGGYEQYF	TRBV7-2	TRBJ2-7	TRBD1	NA
TGTGCCATCAGTCCTGACGGGGGAGATACGCAGTATTTT	CAISPDGGDTQYF	TRBV10-3	TRBJ2-3	NA	NA
TGTGCCAGCAGAGAAGCTTTCTTT	CASREAFF	TRBV6-4	TRBJ1-1	NA	NA
TGTGCTAGCAGCACCGGGACTAGCGGTTACAATGAGCAGTTCTTC	CASSTGTSGYNEQFF	TRBV7-7	TRBJ2-1	TRBD2	NA
TGTGCCAGCAGCGTAGAAGGAGGGGCGACTAATGAAAAACTGTTTTTT	CASSVEGGATNEKLFF	TRBV9	TRBJ1-4	NA	NA
TGTGCCAGTAGCCCCGATGATCCCCACGAGCAGTACTTC	CASSPDDPHEQYF	TRBV19	TRBJ2-7	NA	NA
TGTGCCAGCAGCCCCTCGGGTAGCACTGAAGCTTTCTTT	CASSPSGSTEAFF	TRBV9	TRBJ1-1	NA	NA
TGCGCCAGCAGCCAGGCAGTCTCCTACAATGAGCAGTTCTTC	CASSQAVSYNEQFF	TRBV4-1	TRBJ2-1	NA	NA